The present T cell receptor (beta chain) was sequenced within a study of CD8+ T cells in alopecia areata. As the sequencing template, cDNA was produced by extracting RNA and reverse transcribing it. Some clones are missing from TCRdb's copy, which holds only in-frame ones; the method was immunoSEQ multiplex PCR. Among hundreds of thousands of clones listed, 60% were seen once. This clone was detected only a few times. The CDR3 sequence is 12 residues long. CDR1 and CDR2 (germline): SQVTM, ANQGSEA. Trimming pared 3 bases from V and 5 bases from J, leaving 10 bases between. Treatment here: oral pan-JAK inhibitor, 5-10 mg twice daily.

The chain couples TRBV29-1 to TRBJ2-5, with D possibly matching TRBD1 (5 bases). The clonotype comes from a human donor with alopecia areata. Sequences were derived from CD4+ T cells sorted from blood, sampled at roughly week 52, from a patient treated with tofacitinib. CDR3 in DNA: TGCAGCGTTGATCAGGGTCTGGAGACCCAGTACTTC. The encoded protein is CSVDQGLETQYF. The full variable domain, rest sourced from reference TRBV29-1 and TRBJ2-5, is SAVISQKPSRDICQRGTSLTIQCQVDSQVTMMFWYRQQPGQSLTLIATANQGSEATYESGFVIDKFPISRPNLTFSTLTVSNMSPEDSSIYLCSVDQGLETQYFGPGTRLLVL.